Sequencing of this TCR beta chain was carried out in a study of cytomegalovirus exposure and HLA in healthy donors. PCR involved 60 Vbeta and 13 Jbeta primers. Measured with immunoSEQ multiplex PCR; TCRdb has only the in-frame clones, and not every one. This sample has about 110,000 clones, with approximately 70% found just once. With V trimmed by 10 bases and J by 3 bases, 2 bases remained unmatched. The CDR3 extends over 12 amino acids. Germline V gene sequence: CDR1 ENHRY, CDR2 SYGVKD. The sequenced sample was PBMCs. The chain couples TRBV10-3 to TRBJ1-1; 10 nucleotides agree with TRBD1. The clonotype comes from a woman aged 25 to 45 in good health and CMV-seronegative. The CDR3 DNA follows: TGTGCCACGGGGACAGGGGACACTGAAGCTTTCTTT. Protein: CATGTGDTEAFF.